This section outlines one T cell receptor (beta chain) sequence together with its context. Its target is unknown. V lost 0 bases, J lost 2 bases, and 11 bases lay in between. There are 15 residues in the CDR3. Germline lookup yields CDR1 SGHDT and CDR2 YYEEEE. The record originates from a study of beta chain features in type 1 diabetes. Whole-study results and caveats: All four CD4+ subsets of Type 1 diabetes patients contained TCRB CDR3s that were moderately but significantly shorter.

Since all of the isolated RNA was reverse transcribed, expressed TCRB transcripts were what got sequenced. Libraries were prepared by immunoSEQ multiplex PCR; TCRdb keeps only in-frame clonotypes and omits some of them. The table has more than 150,000 clones, 13% seen once; the top ten hold 0.55% to 0.8%. The source of this sequence is a woman in her late teens or twenties in good health. Sequenced material: central memory CD4+ T cells from blood. The chain employs TRBV5-6 and TRBJ1-2, with TRBD1 as a possible D gene (6 bases). CDR3 sequence reads: CASSLGTAGNYGYTF. The CDR3 DNA reads as TGTGCCAGCAGCTTGGGGACAGCGGGAAACTATGGCTACACCTTC.